The present TCR beta chain was sequenced within a study of blood T cell repertoires in COVID-19. Study as a whole: COVID-19 samples, acute and convalescent, were from the United States, Italy and Spain. The analysed material was cDNA or gDNA that came from T cells, B-cell-depleted T cells, or PBMCs.

Seattle participants joined during active infection and were tracked over time. Sequenced by immunoSEQ multiplex PCR; TCRdb stores in-frame clones only, minus some. Among hundreds of thousands of clones listed, 92% were seen once. What was sequenced was peripheral blood. The sequence derives from a man between 60 and 70 years old with COVID-19, enrolled during active disease.

The CDR3 region is CASSSRQGSSGNTIYF. The CDR3, as DNA: TGTGCCAGTAGTTCTCGACAGGGGTCCTCTGGAAACACCATATATTTT. This sequence joins TRBV19 and TRBJ1-3, with 8 bases lining up with TRBD1. Per germline, CDR1 LNHDA and CDR2 SQIVND (reference sequence). The CDR3 is 16 amino acids. Losses at the gene ends were 5 bases for V and 0 bases for J; bases not matched to a gene: 6.